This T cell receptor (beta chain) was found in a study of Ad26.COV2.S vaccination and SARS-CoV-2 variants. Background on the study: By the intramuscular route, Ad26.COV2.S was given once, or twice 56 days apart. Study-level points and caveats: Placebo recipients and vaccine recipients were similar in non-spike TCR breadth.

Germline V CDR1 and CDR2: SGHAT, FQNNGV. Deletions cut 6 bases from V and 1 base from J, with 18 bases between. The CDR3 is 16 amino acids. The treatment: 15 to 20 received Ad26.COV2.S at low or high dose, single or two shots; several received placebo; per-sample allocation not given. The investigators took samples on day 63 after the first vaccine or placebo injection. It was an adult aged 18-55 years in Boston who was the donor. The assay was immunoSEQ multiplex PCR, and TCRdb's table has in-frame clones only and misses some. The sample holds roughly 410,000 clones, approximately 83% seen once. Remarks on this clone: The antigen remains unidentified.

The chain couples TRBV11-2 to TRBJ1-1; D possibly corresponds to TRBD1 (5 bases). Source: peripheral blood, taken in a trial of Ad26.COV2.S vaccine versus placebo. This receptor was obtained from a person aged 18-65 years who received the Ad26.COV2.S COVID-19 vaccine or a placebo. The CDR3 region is CASRRISGPPNTEAFF. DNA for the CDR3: TGTGCCAGCAGACGCATTTCAGGGCCACCGAACACTGAAGCTTTCTTT.